This TCR beta chain comes out of a study of shared clonotypes between healthy human individuals (dated by TCRdb to 2019 to 2021). General notes on the study: The cohort comprised a couple of women and three men aged 18 to 49 years. Libraries were prepared and TCR repertoires were sequenced by different laboratories using diverse techniques, in order to increase sequencing depth and limit assay-specific biases. For each donor, CD4 naive and CD4 memory were each run on three plates, CD8 naive on two plates, and CD8 memory on one plate. Per donor, leukapheresis produced somewhere between about 0.8 and 9.5 billion PBMCs. To estimate repertoire size and how much clonotype sharing occurs between individuals, the study deeply sequenced the blood TCR repertoires of roughly 5 healthy adults. Results and caveats for the whole study, not just this receptor: Pairwise subsampling led to the expectation that sequencing depth would affect the degree of clonotype sharing among donors. Because the study included only a small number of donors, the genetic and exposure-history diversity represented was limited. Compared with non-shared clonotypes, clonotypes shared by all four sorted-subset donors had higher generation probabilities. Rarefaction of sorted-subset datasets indicated incomplete sequencing despite the large sequencing depth. About 4.5% of naive CD4, roughly 3.5% of naive CD8, approximately 2% of memory CD4, and about 0.4% of memory CD8 clonotypes were shared across several donors. Sampling was restricted to blood, and TCR repertoires in tissue are likely to differ from TCR repertoires in blood. Naive subsets generally had larger estimated clonotype richness than memory subsets.

TCR CDR3 regions were amplified from genomic DNA by multiplex PCR using the deep immunoSEQ assay. Extracted genomic DNA from each cell subset was distributed evenly across all wells of several immunoSEQ 96-well plates, and each plate was treated as a replicate. For sorted subsets, about 200 ng genomic DNA, equal to 30,000 or so T cell genomes, was loaded into each replicate PCR. Purified libraries were quantified with a Qubit 3.0 fluorometer, sized on a Bioanalyzer 2100, and re-quantified with the KAPA Library Quantification kit. Each immunoSEQ 96-well plate was sequenced on its own single-read 150-cycle Illumina NextSeq 550 flow cell. The study's own analysis went as follows. Because the immunoSEQ output included only junctional sequences and no quality scores, the filtering could not be the same as the filtering used for full-length reads. To assign V/J genes and CDR3, sequences were annotated against IMGT germline references using PyIR, a Python wrapper for IgBLAST v1.9. Any read was removed if the V/J assignment was weak (E-value above 1e-6), the CDR3 was missing, or the read contained stop codons, out-of-frame junctions, or ambiguous translated residues. V3J clonotypes were defined as sequences sharing the same inferred V gene, J gene, and CDR3 amino acid sequence. The percentage overlap between two repertoires was calculated by dividing the number of shared unique clonotypes by the size of the smaller repertoire. Richness of each repertoire was evaluated using RTK rarefaction, the Chao1 estimator, and Recon v2.1 estimates of unobserved clonotypes. For all TCRbeta clonotypes obtained by the gDNA method from a handful of donors, generation probabilities were computed with OLGA. Entries here come from immuneACCESS through TCRdb and include only in-frame sequences with V and J called. Some clones fail to appear in such tables; in the studies checked, an unresolved V gene covers under half of the shortfall, and the cause of the remainder is unknown. V, J and clone size are those of that table, while D and trimming were read from the DNA. This sample is represented by millions of clones; roughly nine tenths of them were singletons. The ten most abundant clones make up around 0.14% of the sample.

Comment on this clone: The target of this receptor is not known. Base qualities are not at hand, and no much larger clone is one base apart.

Healthy HIV-negative adults with no recently reported acute infections or vaccinations were included as donors. All donors were Caucasian adults living in Nashville, Tennessee, USA. CD4+ T cells were enriched by magnetic negative selection; naive cells were then positively selected on CD45RA, and the negative fraction formed the memory subset. Blood was obtained by leukapheresis, after which PBMCs were separated by Ficoll-Histopaque density gradient centrifugation and cryopreserved in liquid nitrogen vapor phase. Analytical flow cytometry was used to check the purity and quantity of each magnetically sorted T cell population. Genomic DNA was isolated from every sorted fraction and measured by UV absorbance on a Nanodrop 2000c. Trimming removed 3 bases from V and 1 base from J; the gene matches leave 10 bases unexplained. The CDR3 numbers 17 residues from cysteine through phenylalanine. Kept here is only the CDR3 DNA, which spans 51 bases and is read in frame from base 1. From a lookup of the germline V gene (reference sequence), CDR1 and CDR2 are PRHDT and FYEKMQ.

The specimen sequenced was naive CD4+ T cells sorted from blood. The cell subset or site label corresponds to: CD45RA+ positively selected. The chain is encoded by TRBV13 joined to TRBJ2-3; 7 of the junction bases match TRBD2. This clonotype was sampled from a man younger than 35 in good health. The CDR3 sequence is CASSFRRLADRTDTQYF. The nucleotide sequence is TGTGCCAGCAGCTTTCGCCGACTAGCTGACCGCACAGATACGCAGTATTTT. The CDR3, completed at both ends by the reference TRBV13 and TRBJ2-3 genes, gives the full variable domain AAGVIQSPRHLIKEKRETATLKCYPIPRHDTVYWYQQGPGQDPQFLISFYEKMQSDKGSIPDRFSAQQFSDYHSELNMSSLELGDSALYFCASSFRRLADRTDTQYFGPGTRLTVL.